This T cell receptor (beta chain) was documented in a study of T cell repertoires in cytomegalovirus infection. Across the whole study: CMV infection and matching HLA type were both indicated by public TCR beta signatures. Study observations and caveats: Identification of carriers of CMV plus the relevant HLA was achieved through cumulative public TCR beta family frequency.

V lost 3 bases, J lost 7 bases, and 10 bases lay in between. This CDR3 contains 12 residues. The germline CDR1 and CDR2 sequences are SGDLS and YYNGEE. One entry per CDR3 protein, called by TCRdb with MiXCR from the reads. Among approximately 500,000 distinct CDR3 sequences listed, more than 15% were seen once. Worth noting for this clonotype: Antigen: not known.

The rearrangement joins TRBV9 to TRBJ1-1; D uncertain. The source material was CD8+ T cells from PBMCs. The clonotype originates from a human donor in good health (CMV status not recorded). Some clones in this sample may be carry-over from other donors' samples. DNA for the CDR3: TGTGCCAGCAGCGCGGAGCCGGGTGAAGCTTTCTTT. Protein sequence: CASSAEPGEAFF.